The 5 T cell receptor beta chains given below trace back to one sample, sequenced in a study of CD8 T cells in ankylosing spondylitis. Study-wide findings and caveats: Seemingly distinctive of ankylosing spondylitis blood was a TCR beta motif formed by eight highly homologous variants.

Their antigens are not known. TCRdb fed the 5' RACE reads into MiXCR, producing one record per CDR3 protein. The data show some 840,000 distinct CDR3 sequences, around 11% seen once. Sequenced input: blood, either unsorted or a sorted T cell fraction (not recorded which). The receptors stem from a male donor with ankylosing spondylitis.

Many counts were recorded for this clonotype. This sequence joins TRBV28 and TRBJ1-5; D is uncertain. This CDR3 spans 14 amino acids. Trimming took 1 base from V and 7 from J, leaving 11 bases between them. Germline V gives CDR1 MDHEN, CDR2 SYDVKM. The CDR3 region has the DNA TGTGCCAGCAGTTTATTATTTGGAGCCCAGCCCCAGCATTTT. It codes for CASSLLFGAQPQHF.

This chain joins TRBV3-1 and TRBJ2-7; D gene uncertain. Germline lookup yields CDR1 LGHDT and CDR2 YNNKEL (reference sequence). This CDR3 is 13 amino acids long. V lost 0 bases and J lost 4, with 7 bases in between. CDR3: CASSQEMVYEQYF. The DNA of the CDR3 is TGTGCCAGCAGCCAAGAGATGGTTTACGAGCAGTACTTC.

The rearrangement uses TRBV25-1 and TRBJ1-2; D may be TRBD1 (6 bases). Germline assignment: CDR1 MGHDK and CDR2 SYGVNS. The CDR3 consists of 12 residues. The ends were cut back, 4 bases at V and 5 bases at J, with 8 bases in the middle. The CDR3 DNA is TGTGCCAGCAGTGGGGACATTTATGGCTACACCTTC. This translates into CASSGDIYGYTF.

The gene calls are TRBV9 and TRBJ1-3, with a possible D match to TRBD1 (6 bases). Looked up from germline, CDR1 is SGDLS and CDR2 is YYNGEE. The V gene lost 3 bases and the J gene lost 1 base, with 14 bases spanning the gap. The CDR3 consists of 16 residues. CDR3 sequence reads: CASSGLTGGSGNTIYF. CDR3 bases: TGTGCCAGCAGCGGTTTGACAGGAGGATCTGGAAACACCATATATTTT.

This clonotype has a count of ten or more. The chain combines TRBV12-3 or TRBV12-4 with TRBJ2-2; D is unclear. The CDR3 contains 12 residues. Trimming cost V 6 bases and J 8 bases, with 10 bases left between them. This CDR3 is CASRLPGGELFF. CDR3 nucleotides: TGTGCCAGCAGACTCCCCGGAGGGGAGCTGTTTTTT.